The rows below give T cell receptor beta chains drawn from one sample of a study of cytomegalovirus exposure and HLA in healthy donors. Method: immunoSEQ multiplex PCR; TCRdb's copy keeps in-frame clones and lacks some. This sample carries roughly 81,000 clones, around four fifths of them seen once, and the ten largest clones take approximately 2%. Sequenced: PBMCs. These receptors all stem from a boy aged 5-17 years in good health and CMV-seronegative. Each CDR3 is given with its conserved first and last residue. D genes are given only for firm matches. Not all rows give a size; the values are once, few, many and, for expanded clones, a class.

D	length	size	V	J	CDR3
TRBD2	16	.	TRBV7-2	TRBJ2-7	CASSLGASGGPGEQYF
.	14	.	TRBV7-9	TRBJ2-5	CASRNRDFQETQYF
.	14	.	TRBV9	TRBJ2-1	CASSVVGSGNEQFF
TRBD2	13	.	TRBV7-9	TRBJ2-7	CASSPGLDNEQYF
.	16	few	TRBV30	TRBJ1-1	CAWNSGQGSFLVEAFF
.	16	.	TRBV5-8	TRBJ2-1	CASSPRERTAYNEQFF
TRBD2	16	.	TRBV28	TRBJ2-7	CASSLIRRGGAYEQYF
.	16	.	TRBV11-2	TRBJ2-5	CASSLGRLPFMETQYF
.	12	.	TRBV25-1	TRBJ2-1	CASSLTANEQFF
.	14	.	TRBV28	TRBJ2-7	CASSSRDNPYEQYF
TRBD1	15	.	TRBV6-5	TRBJ1-6	CASSSRQGFYSPLHF
TRBD2	15	.	TRBV7-6	TRBJ2-1	CASSIRSSRGSEQFF
.	19	.	TRBV7-9	TRBJ2-1	CASSLVGGGGRSSYNEQFF
.	14	.	TRBV28	TRBJ1-2	CASSLQGVNYGYTF
.	14	.	TRBV29-1	TRBJ2-1	CSVERYSRDNEQFF
.	12	.	TRBV30	TRBJ2-5	CARGPATGAQYF
.	17	.	TRBV5-1	TRBJ2-1	CASSPADGTSSYNEQFF
.	15	.	TRBV7-2	TRBJ1-1	CASSPTGSGVTEAFF
TRBD1	16	.	TRBV4-1	TRBJ1-5	CASSQFGTGGNQPQHF
.	14	.	TRBV5-1	TRBJ2-7	CASTSNSHSYEQYF
.	18	.	TRBV2	TRBJ1-2	CASSETLRRGRREDGYTF
.	11	.	TRBV5-6	.	CASSSDTEQYF
.	13	.	TRBV7-6	TRBJ2-1	CASSPVKRLEQFF
.	13	.	TRBV19	TRBJ2-1	CASSTSSYNEQFF
.	15	.	TRBV28	TRBJ1-5	CASSFSWASYQPQHF
.	15	.	TRBV7-8	TRBJ1-1	CASSLAAGKKGEAFF
TRBD1	15	.	TRBV6-6	TRBJ1-4	CASRASGQTNEKLFF
.	13	.	TRBV2	TRBJ2-3	CASRTGRTDTQYF
.	12	few	TRBV19	TRBJ1-1	CASTTFFAEAFF
.	13	.	TRBV27	TRBJ2-7	CASSLSTAYEQYF
TRBD1	12	.	TRBV7-2	TRBJ1-4	CASSSGRGRLFF
.	13	.	TRBV28	TRBJ1-2	CASSLNPRGGYTF
.	12	.	TRBV30	TRBJ1-5	CAWSIPQGPQHF
TRBD1	17	.	TRBV7-2	TRBJ1-2	CASSLASQGGSNYGYTF
TRBD2	16	.	TRBV6-5	TRBJ2-1	CASSSPRLAGRNEQFF
TRBD1	15	.	TRBV28	TRBJ2-1	CASSPPRTGVNEQFF
.	13	.	TRBV28	TRBJ1-5	CASSLQAYQPQHF
TRBD1	14	.	TRBV19	TRBJ1-2	CASKEDRGIYGYTF
TRBD1	13	.	TRBV4-1	TRBJ1-1	CASSQEGGQGAFF
.	14	.	TRBV15	TRBJ1-5	CATSGGMGNQPQHF
.	14	.	TRBV19	TRBJ1-1	CASIDGQMNTEAFF
TRBD1	14	.	TRBV19	TRBJ1-2	CASSVPGQTYGYTF
TRBD1	17	.	TRBV5-6	TRBJ1-6	CASSFSPTGTVNSPLHF
.	11	.	TRBV29-1	TRBJ1-5	CSVYEGAAQHF
.	15	.	TRBV7-8	TRBJ1-2	CASSSPGRAPYGYTF
.	14	.	TRBV6-5	TRBJ2-4	CASSYSLAGNIQYF
.	14	few	TRBV6-1	TRBJ1-4	CASRDRATNEKLFF
.	15	.	TRBV7-2	TRBJ1-5	CASSHITGGDQPQHF
.	12	.	TRBV6-6	TRBJ2-3	CASGGGTDTQYF
TRBD1	21	.	TRBV10-3	TRBJ2-2	CAISESMGTGGPRSNTGELFF
TRBD1	14	.	TRBV5-1	TRBJ2-7	CASSPDRGRDEQYF
.	14	once	TRBV5-4	TRBJ1-2	CASSLEPQNYGYTF
TRBD2	22	.	TRBV13	TRBJ2-1	CASSSQLTPGLAGGSSYNEQFF
TRBD1	15	.	TRBV4-3	TRBJ2-1	CASSQGWQGAYEQFF
TRBD1	13	.	TRBV13	TRBJ2-2	CASRPTGAGELFF